This passage covers 30 T cell receptor beta chains from one sample sequenced in a study of post-analysis software for immune sequencing data. Overall study results and limits: Patients showed TRBV5-6, TRBV5-1 and TRBV20-1 among five TRBV segments more frequent than in controls.

The library was made from cDNA and included unique molecular identifiers. TCRdb analysed the PCR reads with MiXCR anew, one entry per CDR3 protein. Among 750,000 to 950,000 distinct CDR3 sequences listed, roughly 50% were seen once. No antigen has been assigned to these receptors. The material sequenced was blood. All receptors come from a girl aged 5 to 17 with multiple sclerosis.

This clonotype has more than one count but fewer than ten. J is TRBJ2-1 and V is TRBV27; tentatively, D is TRBD1 or TRBD2 (5 bases each). The CDR3 has 15 residues. Per the germline V gene, CDR1 is MNHEY and CDR2 is SMNVEV (reference sequence). The V end lost 1 base, the J end lost 5 bases, and 12 bases lay between the germline ends. CDR3 residues: CASSLFGTANNEQFF. CDR3 coding DNA: TGTGCCAGCAGTTTATTCGGGACGGCTAACAATGAGCAGTTCTTC.

The rearrangement links TRBV5-1 to TRBJ1-2, with D possibly being TRBD1 (5 bases). The V gene's germline CDR1 is SGHRS and CDR2 YFSETQ. The V end lost 5 bases, the J end lost 8 bases, and 16 bases lay between the germline ends. The CDR3 has 13 residues. CDR3 residues: CASRRTGGLGYTF. Here the CDR3 DNA reads TGCGCCAGCAGACGGACGGGGGGTCTAGGCTACACCTTC.

V gene TRBV6-6 combines with J gene TRBJ2-3, with TRBD1 identical over 7 bases. V shed 8 bases, J shed 2 bases, and the junction held 7 bases outside the gene matches. The CDR3 is 14 amino acids. The germline V gene has CDR1 MNHNY and CDR2 SVGAGI (reference sequence). The CDR3 protein is CASGQAPFTDTQYF. In DNA, the CDR3 is TGTGCCAGCGGACAGGCCCCATTCACAGATACGCAGTATTTT.

The V gene is TRBV29-1, the J gene TRBJ2-1; D gene uncertain. Trimming stripped 4 bases from V and 9 bases from J, with 19 bases between. Looked up from germline, CDR1 is SQVTM and CDR2 is ANQGSEA. The CDR3 spans 14 residues. Here the CDR3 reads CSVATASSLAEQFF. The CDR3, as DNA: TGCAGCGTTGCTACGGCATCTAGTCTCGCTGAGCAGTTCTTC.

The chain recombines TRBV6-6 with TRBJ1-1; 7 nucleotides align to TRBD1. The junction had 12 bases not matched to a gene; V was cut back by 6 bases and J by 5 bases. This CDR3 is built from 15 residues. In germline, CDR1 is MNHNY, CDR2 SVGAGI (reference sequence). CDR3 bases: TGTGCCAGCAGCCGGGATGAGGGGGCGCGGACTGAAGCTTTCTTT. This sequence encodes CASSRDEGARTEAFF.

The chain couples TRBV20-1 to TRBJ1-5, with D unresolved. The CDR3 loop spans 13 amino acids. V was trimmed by 3 bases and J by 5 bases, leaving 11 bases between them. CDR1 and CDR2 from the germline V gene are DFQATT and SNEGSKA (reference sequence). This CDR3 reads CSARKGSDQPQHF. The CDR3 coding sequence is TGCAGTGCTAGGAAGGGATCGGATCAGCCCCAGCATTTT.

This clonotype occurred once. Relative to the germline gene, one junction end is altered; a read error may explain this. The chain has TRBV20-1 and TRBJ2-6; 10 bases align to TRBD1. Germline assignment: CDR1 DFQATT and CDR2 SNEGSKA (reference sequence). This CDR3 contains 15 residues. For the CDR3, the DNA is TGCAGTGCCTGGGACAGGGGCTCTGGGGCCAACGCCCTGACTTTC. It yields the protein CSAWDRGSGANALTF.

This rearrangement joins TRBV10-3 to TRBJ2-7; TRBD1 matches 10 bases. Germline CDR1 ENHRY, CDR2 SYGVKD. Trimming removed 6 bases from V and 5 bases from J; junction bases left unmatched: 7. This CDR3 has 14 residues. CDR3 protein: CAIRSDRGVHEQYF. The CDR3 DNA follows: TGTGCCATCAGATCGGACAGGGGGGTCCACGAGCAGTACTTC.

The chain is built from TRBV7-9 and TRBJ1-1, with a possible D match to TRBD1 (5 bases). The germline gives CDR1 SEHNR, CDR2 FQNEAQ (reference sequence). This CDR3 contains 16 residues. Trimming left V 4 bases short and J 3 bases short, with 18 bases between. The CDR3 loop is CASSSNLLGGDTEAFF. The DNA of the CDR3 is TGTGCCAGCAGCTCAAACCTCTTAGGAGGGGACACTGAAGCTTTCTTT.

This chain connects TRBV3-1 to TRBJ2-1; D may be TRBD2 (5 bases). The CDR3 has 13 amino acids. The germline V and J ends were trimmed by 0 bases and 7 bases, with 7 bases remaining between them. CDR1 is LGHDT and CDR2 is YNNKEL in the germline V gene (reference sequence). CDR3 nucleotide sequence: TGTGCCAGCAGCCAAGACGGGAAGAATGAGCAGTTCTTC. Translation: CASSQDGKNEQFF.

The rearrangement links TRBV12-3 or TRBV12-4 to TRBJ2-5; 10 bases are shared with TRBD1. The J call may be mistaken, given a closer DNA end match to TRBJ2-7. The CDR3 loop spans 16 amino acids. DNA for the CDR3: TGTGCCAGCAGTTTCGTCCCGGGACAGGGGAATGACGAGCAGTACTTC. The encoded protein is CASSFVPGQGNDEQYF.

The gene calls are TRBV6-2 or TRBV6-3 and TRBJ2-3; a weak D match, TRBD2 (6 bases). CDR3 length: 17 residues. The V gene's germline CDR1 is MNHEY and CDR2 SVGEGT. The germline V and J ends were trimmed by 7 bases and 4 bases, with 24 bases remaining between them. The CDR3 reads CASTMLGLPTPADTQYF. The DNA of the CDR3 is TGTGCCAGCACGATGCTGGGACTTCCGACCCCGGCAGATACGCAGTATTTT.

The DNA of the CDR3 is TGTGCCAGCAGTTCGACGACTAGCGGGAGAGGGGGGGAGACCCAGTACTTC. This codes for CASSSTTSGRGGETQYF. The V call is TRBV27, the J call TRBJ2-5, with 12 bases fitting TRBD2. The germline CDR1 and CDR2 sequences are MNHEY and SMNVEV (reference sequence). J was trimmed by 5 bases and V by 4 bases; bases with no gene match: 11. The CDR3 consists of 17 residues.

The V and J genes are TRBV27 and TRBJ2-1, with 8 nucleotides matching TRBD2. The CDR3 length is 16 residues. Germline CDR1 reads MNHEY; CDR2 reads SMNVEV (reference sequence). V lost 3 bases and J lost 10; bases outside the gene matches: 14. CDR3 DNA sequence: TGTGCCAGCAGTTTTATTACGGTTCGGGAGGGCCGAGAGCAGTTCTTC. As protein: CASSFITVREGREQFF.

This clonotype was seen a few times. This chain joins TRBV20-1 and TRBJ1-1; D may be TRBD1 (5 bases). The CDR3 has 12 amino acids. Per the germline V gene, CDR1 is DFQATT and CDR2 is SNEGSKA (reference sequence). V was cut by 7 bases and J by 1 base, with 10 bases left in between. Written as DNA, the CDR3 is TGCAGTGGGGGCGGGAGGAACACTGAAGCTTTCTTT. Translation gives CSGGGRNTEAFF.

This chain uses TRBV14 with TRBJ2-1; D uncertain. Trimming stripped 1 base from V and 1 base from J, with 5 bases between. The CDR3 sequence is 14 residues long. The germline V gene has CDR1 SGHDN and CDR2 FVKESK. Written as DNA, the CDR3 is TGTGCCAGCAGCCAAGCGAGTTCCTACAATGAGCAGTTCTTC. This translates into CASSQASSYNEQFF.

This clonotype was seen more than once but under ten times. V gene TRBV29-1 combines with J gene TRBJ1-2; 7 nucleotides match TRBD1. J gave up 6 bases and V 7 bases, and 8 bases lay outside the gene matches. The germline V gene encodes CDR1 SQVTM and CDR2 ANQGSEA. This CDR3 is built from 12 residues. CDR3 amino acids: CSAHGTVHGYTF. Here the CDR3 DNA reads TGCAGCGCTCATGGGACAGTCCATGGCTACACCTTC. The whole variable domain, remainder taken from reference TRBV29-1 and TRBJ1-2, is SAVISQKPSRDICQRGTSLTIQCQVDSQVTMMFWYRQQPGQSLTLIATANQGSEATYESGFVIDKFPISRPNLTFSTLTVSNMSPEDSSIYLCSAHGTVHGYTFGSGTRLTVV.

The rearrangement links TRBV7-3 to TRBJ2-5, with D tentatively TRBD2 (5 bases). The ends were cut back, 2 bases at V and 5 bases at J, with 24 bases in the middle. The germline V gene encodes CDR1 SGHTA and CDR2 FQGTGA. The CDR3 is 18 amino acids. CDR3 bases: TGTGCCAGCAGCTTACGGGGTTCGATTGCGGCCGCCCCGGAGACCCAGTACTTC. Amino acid sequence: CASSLRGSIAAAPETQYF.

In its sample, this clonotype was seen many times. The J gene is TRBJ2-1, the V gene TRBV20-1; D is unresolved. Germline V gene sequence: CDR1 DFQATT, CDR2 SNEGSKA (reference sequence). V was shortened by 1 base and J by 7 bases, with 17 bases between the two germline ends. This CDR3 spans 15 amino acids. CDR3 sequence (DNA): TGCAGTGCTAGAGCTGACTCCGTACTTCAAAATGAGCAGTTCTTC. This translates into CSARADSVLQNEQFF.

This rearrangement joins TRBV6-1 to TRBJ1-2; D is uncertain. V was pared by 6 bases and J by 3 bases, with 14 bases between. The CDR3 has 14 residues. From germline, CDR1 is MNHNS and CDR2 SASEGT. As DNA, the CDR3 is TGTGCCAGCAGGCCATTCCAGACGGACTATGGCTACACCTTC. This gives the protein CASRPFQTDYGYTF.

There are a few counts of this clonotype. The chain joins TRBV4-2 to TRBJ2-1; possible D gene TRBD2, 6 bases. V lost 1 base, J lost 4 bases, and 14 bases lay in between. The CDR3 totals 16 residues. Germline loops: CDR1 LGHNA, CDR2 YNFKEQ. The CDR3 DNA reads as TGTGCCAGCAGCCAAGGGGCGAGGGAGGCATACAATGAGCAGTTCTTC. This sequence encodes CASSQGAREAYNEQFF.

The chain joins TRBV7-8 to TRBJ2-5; 7 nucleotides line up with TRBD2. The ends lost 1 base at V and 2 bases at J; junction bases unmatched: 7. Germline V gives CDR1 SGHVS, CDR2 FQNEAQ. CDR3 length: 16 residues. The CDR3 loop reads CASSLVPRGTQETQYF. For the CDR3, the DNA is TGTGCCAGCAGCTTAGTCCCGCGGGGGACTCAAGAGACCCAGTACTTC.

This clonotype has a single count. This chain links TRBV24-1 with TRBJ1-5, with no clear D. V lost 4 bases and J lost 4, with 13 bases in between. CDR1 and CDR2 from the germline V gene are KGHDR and SFDVKD. The CDR3 totals 15 residues. Here the CDR3 DNA reads TGTGCCACCAGTGACTCCCGGGCCGTAAATCAGCCCCAGCATTTT. It codes for CATSDSRAVNQPQHF.

This chain joins TRBV20-1 and TRBJ2-7; D unclear. CDR1 is DFQATT and CDR2 is SNEGSKA in the germline V gene (reference sequence). This CDR3 has 11 amino acids. V lost 3 bases to trimming and J lost 5 bases, with 8 bases between them. CDR3: CSASRRDEQYF. In DNA form, the CDR3 reads TGCAGTGCTAGCCGCCGAGACGAGCAGTACTTC.

This clonotype was observed a few times. The rearrangement links TRBV29-1 to TRBJ1-2; D is possibly TRBD1 (5 bases). CDR1 and CDR2 from the germline V gene are SQVTM and ANQGSEA. CDR3 length: 14 amino acids. Trimming removed 2 bases from V and 5 bases from J, with 15 bases in between. CDR3 in amino acids: CSVEKEGREYGYTF. CDR3 sequence (DNA): TGCAGCGTTGAAAAGGAGGGACGGGAGTATGGCTACACCTTC.

The rearrangement joins TRBV5-1 to TRBJ2-2; 10 nucleotides align to TRBD2. This CDR3 spans 19 amino acids. Germline CDR1 SGHRS, CDR2 YFSETQ. J was trimmed by 4 bases and V by 0 bases; bases with no gene match: 12. The CDR3, as DNA: TGCGCCAGCAGCTTGGGACGCTCTAGCGGGGGCGGATTCACCGGGGAGCTGTTTTTT. It codes for CASSLGRSSGGGFTGELFF.

This sequence joins TRBV3-1 and TRBJ2-7; 10 bases line up with TRBD2. CDR3 size: 14 residues. Germline loops: CDR1 LGHDT, CDR2 YNNKEL (reference sequence). Trimming took 3 bases from V and 7 from J; bases not matched to a gene: 6. CDR3: CASSHPLAGREQYF. The CDR3 DNA reads TGTGCCAGCAGCCACCCACTAGCGGGAAGGGAGCAGTACTTC.

The V and J genes are TRBV11-2 and TRBJ1-5, with D maybe TRBD1 (5 bases). The V gene's germline CDR1 is SGHAT and CDR2 FQNNGV. The CDR3 length is 13 residues. Trimming pared 0 bases from V and 7 bases from J, leaving 7 bases between. The CDR3 DNA reads TGTGCCAGCAGCTTAGATCAGGGACAGCCCCAGCATTTT. Its protein is CASSLDQGQPQHF. Looking up the rest from reference TRBV11-2 and TRBJ1-5 gives the full variable domain: EAGVAQSPRYKIIEKRQSVAFWCNPISGHATLYWYQQILGQGPKLLIQFQNNGVVDDSQLPKDRFSAERLKGVDSTLKIQPAKLEDSAVYLCASSLDQGQPQHFGDGTRLSIL.

The V gene is TRBV5-1, the J gene TRBJ2-7, with 7 bases identical to TRBD1. The junction had 13 bases not matched to a gene; V was cut back by 0 bases and J by 4 bases. Germline CDR1 reads SGHRS; CDR2 reads YFSETQ. The CDR3 contains 17 residues. This chain's CDR3 is CASSLVPIRGQPYEQYF. For the CDR3, the DNA is TGCGCCAGCAGCTTGGTCCCCATTCGGGGACAGCCATACGAGCAGTACTTC.

In this sample, this clonotype turned up a few times. This chain links TRBV20-1 with TRBJ2-1, with 10 bases fitting TRBD2. Trimming at V came to 2 bases and at J to 6 bases, leaving 13 bases not matched to a gene. Germline-derived CDR1 and CDR2 are DFQATT and SNEGSKA (reference sequence). The CDR3 length is 17 residues. This CDR3 reads CSARKLAGWSQGNEQFF. CDR3 DNA: TGCAGTGCTAGAAAACTAGCGGGATGGTCACAGGGCAATGAGCAGTTCTTC.